The 21 T cell receptor beta chains below were found in one sample sequenced in a study of cytomegalovirus exposure and HLA in healthy donors (TCRdb year 2017). To prepare the library, the immunoSEQ multiplex PCR assay was applied. For the multiplex PCR, a mixture combining 60 forward primers for TCR Vbeta segments and 13 reverse primers for TCR Jbeta segments was used. Drawn from immuneACCESS, this table holds only the in-frame rearrangements with V and J called that TCRdb kept. Clones are partly lost; checked studies trace under half to an unresolved V gene and leave the rest unexplained. For this sample there are tens of thousands of clones; approximately 76% appear just once. The ten largest clones take up 5.4% of the sample. Sequencing was carried out using PBMCs. The receptors here all came from a man in his forties or fifties in good health and CMV-seronegative.

V usage is TRBV2 and J usage is TRBJ1-4, with a tentative D call TRBD1 (6 bases). Germline V lookup: CDR1 SNHLY, CDR2 FYNNEI. The ends were cut back, 8 bases at V and 5 bases at J, with 21 bases in the middle. CDR3 size: 16 residues. The CDR3 reads CASEAGGTSLNEKLFF. The CDR3, as DNA: TGTGCCAGCGAGGCTGGGGGCACCTCCTTAAATGAAAAACTGTTTTTT. Supplemented by reference TRBV2 and TRBJ1-4, the full variable domain reads EPEVTQTPSHQVTQMGQEVILRCVPISNHLYFYWYRQILGQKVEFLVSFYNNEISEKSEIFDDQFSVERPDGSNFTLKIRSTKLEDSAMYFCASEAGGTSLNEKLFFGSGTQLSVL.

J is TRBJ2-7 and V is TRBV7-9; 7 nucleotides match TRBD1. Germline values: CDR1 SEHNR, CDR2 FQNEAQ (reference sequence). After removal of 4 bases from V and 4 bases from J, the junction contained 10 bases not matched to a gene. The length of the CDR3 is 15 residues. The CDR3 bases are TGTGCCAGCAGCTCAGGGGGACCGCCTAGGTACGAGCAGTACTTC. It is translated as CASSSGGPPRYEQYF.

This clone appeared a single time. V usage is TRBV19 and J usage is TRBJ1-2; 9 bases are a match to TRBD1. This CDR3 comprises 15 residues. Trimming took 3 bases from V and 7 from J; bases not matched to a gene: 9. Germline CDR1 and CDR2: LNHDA and SQIVND (reference sequence). As DNA, the CDR3 is TGTGCCAGTAGTATTACGGGACAGGGCAAGGTTGGCTACACCTTC. It codes for CASSITGQGKVGYTF.

V gene TRBV19 combines with J gene TRBJ2-5, with TRBD1 identical over 7 bases. The germline V gene encodes CDR1 LNHDA and CDR2 SQIVND (reference sequence). V was clipped by 5 bases and J by 4 bases; unmatched bases: 10. This CDR3 spans 15 amino acids. CDR3: CASSPSIYRGETQYF. The CDR3 nucleotides are TGTGCCAGTAGTCCGAGCATCTACAGGGGAGAGACCCAGTACTTC.

The V and J genes are TRBV6-5 and TRBJ2-3; weak D call: TRBD2 (5 bases). Germline CDR1 MNHEY, CDR2 SVGAGI. V was cut by 4 bases and J by 0 bases, with 14 bases left in between. The CDR3 spans 16 residues. The CDR3, as DNA: TGTGCCAGCAGTTCCCCAGCGGCATCTAGCACAGATACGCAGTATTTT. Translated: CASSSPAASSTDTQYF.

The CDR3 DNA is TGTGCCAGCAGCGTTGGGGGGAGGGTTGATTCACCCCTCCACTTT. Amino acid sequence: CASSVGGRVDSPLHF. The chain has TRBV9 and TRBJ1-6, with D perhaps TRBD1 (5 bases). This CDR3 is 15 amino acids long. V was pared by 2 bases and J by 8 bases, with 14 bases between. Germline-derived CDR1 and CDR2 are SGDLS and YYNGEE. Full variable domain (missing parts from reference TRBV9 and TRBJ1-6): DSGVTQTPKHLITATGQRVTLRCSPRSGDLSVYWYQQSLDQGLQFLIQYYNGEERAKGNILERFSAQQFPDLHSELNLSSLELGDSALYFCASSVGGRVDSPLHFGNGTRLTVT.

The sample holds one count of this clone. The chain has TRBV30 and TRBJ1-1, with TRBD1 matching 8 bases. Losses at the gene ends were 5 bases for V and 4 bases for J; bases not matched to a gene: 6. The germline V gene encodes CDR1 GTSNPN and CDR2 SVGIG (reference sequence). This CDR3 is 13 amino acids long. CDR3 in amino acids: CAWGRGLGTEAFF. The DNA for the CDR3 is TGTGCCTGGGGCAGGGGGCTTGGCACTGAAGCTTTCTTT. The entire variable domain, with the rest obtained from reference TRBV30 and TRBJ1-1, is as follows: SQTIHQWPATLVQPVGSPLSLECTVEGTSNPNLYWYRQAAGRGLQLLFYSVGIGQISSEVPQNLSASRPQDRQFILSSKKLLLSDSGFYLCAWGRGLGTEAFFGQGTRLTVV.

The rearrangement joins TRBV9 to TRBJ2-1; TRBD2 aligns across 14 bases. Germline V gives CDR1 SGDLS, CDR2 YYNGEE. Trimming at V came to 2 bases and at J to 8 bases, leaving 9 bases not matched to a gene. This CDR3 has 17 amino acids. Here the CDR3 reads CASSVTSGGADVYEQFF. In nucleotides, the CDR3 is TGTGCCAGCAGCGTGACTAGCGGGGGGGCCGACGTCTATGAGCAGTTCTTC.

This clone was counted once. V usage is TRBV6-1 and J usage is TRBJ1-3; the D gene is possibly TRBD1 (5 bases). Germline CDR1 MNHNS, CDR2 SASEGT. CDR3 length: 15 residues. Trimming took 6 bases from V and 0 from J, leaving 12 bases between them. The CDR3: CASRLGGYSGNTIYF. In DNA, the CDR3 is TGTGCCAGCAGGTTGGGGGGATACTCTGGAAACACCATATATTTT.

The chain employs TRBV18 and TRBJ2-1; TRBD2 matches 10 bases. Germline assignment: CDR1 KGHSH and CDR2 LQKENI. V lost 8 bases, J lost 8 bases, and 9 bases stayed unmatched. CDR3 size: 14 residues. CDR3 residues: CASHSGGPSDEQFF. The CDR3 coding sequence is TGTGCCAGCCATAGCGGGGGGCCTAGTGATGAGCAGTTCTTC.

The chain combines TRBV10-1 with TRBJ2-7; D may be TRBD2 (5 bases). V lost 3 bases and J 6 bases, leaving 18 bases between the germline ends. The germline V gene encodes CDR1 WNHNN and CDR2 SYGVQD (reference sequence). This CDR3 region has 15 residues. CDR3 bases: TGCGCCAGCAGTGATCGGGCAGGTCTAGCCCGCGAGCAGTACTTC. Amino acids: CASSDRAGLAREQYF.

In the case of this clone: Within the sample, other DNA sequences also encode this same CDR3. The chain recombines TRBV5-1 with TRBJ2-7; 8 bases are shared with TRBD1. After removal of 4 bases from V and 0 bases from J, the junction contained 3 bases not matched to a gene. Looked up from germline, CDR1 is SGHRS and CDR2 is YFSETQ. The CDR3 loop spans 14 amino acids. The CDR3 DNA is TGCGCCAGCAGCCCAGGGGGCAGCTCCTACGAGCAGTACTTC. Its translation: CASSPGGSSYEQYF.

DNA of the CDR3: TGCGCCAGCAGCCTGATGTTGGGGTCGACAGGGATGCGCGACACCATATATTTT. Amino acids: CASSLMLGSTGMRDTIYF. V usage is TRBV5-1 and J usage is TRBJ1-3; 7 bases fit TRBD1. CDR1 SGHRS and CDR2 YFSETQ come from the germline V gene. With V trimmed by 4 bases and J by 8 bases, 21 bases remained unmatched. The CDR3 runs to 18 residues.

The chain has TRBV27 and TRBJ1-1, with D unclear. V was pared by 8 bases and J by 1 base, with 14 bases between. The CDR3 is made up of 14 amino acids. Germline lookup yields CDR1 MNHEY and CDR2 SMNVEV (reference sequence). In DNA form, the CDR3 reads TGTGCCAGCTTGTCGAGGAATCCGAACACTGAAGCTTTCTTT. This translates into CASLSRNPNTEAFF.

Points on this clone: At one end, the junction sequence differs from germline, possibly due to a read error. The V gene is TRBV5-1, the J gene TRBJ2-1; 11 positions agree with TRBD2. The CDR3 covers 20 residues. From germline, CDR1 is SGHRS and CDR2 YFSETQ. The CDR3 region is CASSLARRASGGSIYDEQFF. The CDR3, as DNA: TGCGCCAGCAGCTTGGCTCGTCGGGCTAGCGGGGGGTCCATCTACGATGAGCAGTTCTTC.

The rearrangement links TRBV7-3 to TRBJ1-2; no clear D. Trimming took off 5 bases at V and 7 bases at J, with 17 bases between the two ends. The CDR3 covers 14 residues. CDR1 is SGHTA, CDR2 FQGTGA, per germline. For the CDR3, the DNA is TGTGCCAGCAGCCCCCAGCCCAAGGCGGGTGGCTACACCTTC. Its translation is CASSPQPKAGGYTF.

This chain joins TRBV5-8 and TRBJ2-7; D is unclear. Trimming stripped 0 bases from V and 4 bases from J, with 5 bases between. CDR1 is SGHTS and CDR2 is YDEGEE in the germline V gene. The CDR3 runs to 12 residues. In DNA, the CDR3 is TGTGCCAGCAGCTTGGCCCCTTACGAGCAGTACTTC. Its translation: CASSLAPYEQYF.

The chain recombines TRBV29-1 with TRBJ1-1; no firm D call. V was pared by 4 bases and J by 5 bases, with 17 bases between. Germline V gene sequence: CDR1 SQVTM, CDR2 ANQGSEA. This CDR3 has 14 residues. For the CDR3, the DNA is TGCAGCGTTGCAACACAAACCTTGTGGACTGAAGCTTTCTTT. Amino acid sequence: CSVATQTLWTEAFF. Full variable domain (missing parts from reference TRBV29-1 and TRBJ1-1): SAVISQKPSRDICQRGTSLTIQCQVDSQVTMMFWYRQQPGQSLTLIATANQGSEATYESGFVIDKFPISRPNLTFSTLTVSNMSPEDSSIYLCSVATQTLWTEAFFGQGTRLTVV.

This chain links TRBV9 with TRBJ2-1; D may be TRBD1 (5 bases). Trimming stripped 4 bases from V and 3 bases from J, with 8 bases between. This CDR3 region has 13 residues. Germline CDR1 is SGDLS and CDR2 is YYNGEE. The CDR3 protein is CASSSDSYNEQFF. CDR3 DNA sequence: TGTGCCAGCAGCTCCGACAGCTACAATGAGCAGTTCTTC.

A few counts support this clone. CDR3 residues: CATSRRGFADQPQHF. CDR3 DNA: TGTGCCACCAGCAGAAGGGGGTTTGCGGATCAGCCCCAGCATTTT. The chain uses TRBV15 and TRBJ1-5, with D maybe TRBD1 (6 bases). CDR3 size: 15 residues. Germline V gene sequence: CDR1 LNHNV, CDR2 YYDKDF (reference sequence). V lost 2 bases to trimming and J lost 5 bases, with 13 bases between them.

The chain is built from TRBV11-2 and TRBJ2-1; 11 nucleotides align to TRBD1. Germline V lookup: CDR1 SGHAT, CDR2 FQNNGV. The V segment lost 4 bases and the J segment 5 bases; nucleotides outside the gene matches: 4. The CDR3 contains 15 residues. CDR3 residues: CASSWTGGNDNEQFF. The CDR3 DNA reads TGTGCCAGCAGCTGGACAGGGGGCAACGACAATGAGCAGTTCTTC.